A single sample is the source of the 26 T cell receptor beta chains below, sequenced in a study of metastatic and nonmetastatic thyroid tumors. MiXCR reprocessed the PCR reads for TCRdb. This sample has over 10,000 clones, with approximately 30% found just once. No treatment had been given to any patient before thyroid surgery. The sequenced sample consisted of tumor tissue. The receptors come from a female donor with papillary thyroid cancer or a benign thyroid nodule (not recorded which). Some clones in this sample may be carry-over from other donors' samples.

Judged by abundance, this clone is medium-sized (0.01 to 0.1%). The DNA for the CDR3 is TGTGCCAGCAGCCAATCGACTGGGGCAGGGGTGAACTATGGCTACACCTTC. Protein: CASSQSTGAGVNYGYTF. The chain combines TRBV14 with TRBJ1-2, with D tentatively TRBD1 (6 bases). The V gene's germline CDR1 is SGHDN and CDR2 FVKESK. V lost 2 bases to trimming and J lost 2 bases, with 18 bases between them. The CDR3 length is 17 residues.

This clone counts as large. DNA for the CDR3: TGTGCCAGCAGTTTATTTAGTCGGAGTCCCGTCACAGATACGCAGTATTTT. This encodes CASSLFSRSPVTDTQYF. The chain carries TRBV28 and TRBJ2-3; D unresolved. V was clipped by 1 base and J by 2 bases, with 16 bases between them. The CDR3 runs to 17 residues. CDR1 and CDR2 (germline): MDHEN, SYDVKM.

The chain combines TRBV30 with TRBJ2-7, with a weak D call TRBD2 (6 bases). CDR1 and CDR2 from the germline V gene are GTSNPN and SVGIG (reference sequence). Between the trimmed V and J ends, which lost 8 bases and 3 bases, there was a span of 17 bases. The CDR3 runs to 13 residues. Here the CDR3 DNA reads TGTGCCCGCCTTTTTTTGCGGGACTACGAGCAGTACTTC. Protein: CARLFLRDYEQYF.

This clone occurred many times. The V call is TRBV4-2, the J call TRBJ2-5; TRBD2 matches 8 bases. This CDR3 is 18 amino acids long. Trimming took 0 bases from V and 4 from J; bases not matched to a gene: 13. The germline V gene encodes CDR1 LGHNA and CDR2 YNFKEQ. In nucleotides, the CDR3 is TGTGCCAGCAGCCAAGACCGGTTAGCGGGAACGCCTCCAGAGACCCAGTACTTC. This sequence encodes CASSQDRLAGTPPETQYF.

J is TRBJ2-5 and V is TRBV6-2 or TRBV6-3; weak D call: TRBD1 (7 bases). The CDR3 extends over 15 amino acids. Germline V gene sequence: CDR1 MNHEY, CDR2 SVGEGT. The ends were cut back, 10 bases at V and 2 bases at J, with 20 bases in the middle. Here the CDR3 reads CANPPYRGGQETQYF. In DNA form, the CDR3 reads TGTGCCAACCCACCTTACAGGGGAGGACAAGAGACCCAGTACTTC.

The CDR3 here is CASSLGTGLYEQYF. The CDR3 DNA reads as TGCGCCAGCAGCTTGGGGACTGGTCTTTACGAGCAGTACTTC. V usage is TRBV5-1 and J usage is TRBJ2-7; maybe TRBD2 (5 bases). V lost 0 bases, J lost 4 bases, and 11 bases lay in between. Germline V gene sequence: CDR1 SGHRS, CDR2 YFSETQ. The CDR3 is made up of 14 amino acids.

This clone was recorded at least ten times. J is TRBJ1-2 and V is TRBV30, with D perhaps matching TRBD1 (6 bases). The V gene's germline CDR1 is GTSNPN and CDR2 SVGIG (reference sequence). The CDR3 has 16 amino acids. V dropped 3 bases and J dropped 0 bases, with 17 bases sitting between them. CDR3 in amino acids: CAWRTRGDNANYGYTF. CDR3 bases: TGTGCCTGGAGAACCCGGGGGGACAATGCTAACTATGGCTACACCTTC.

V usage is TRBV7-2 and J usage is TRBJ1-2, with D perhaps TRBD1 (6 bases). Germline loops: CDR1 SGHTA, CDR2 FQGNSA. The V end was cut by 6 bases, the J end by 4 bases, with 12 bases between. The CDR3 contains 13 residues. The CDR3 reads CASSSGVSYGYTF. In DNA form, the CDR3 reads TGTGCCAGCAGTTCAGGGGTTTCCTATGGCTACACCTTC.

The chain uses TRBV10-3 and TRBJ2-2; 7 bases fit TRBD2. The CDR3 extends over 15 amino acids. Germline CDR1 is ENHRY and CDR2 is SYGVKD. Trimming at V came to 2 bases and at J to 0 bases, leaving 0 bases not matched to a gene. The CDR3 is CAISEGLANTGELFF. The DNA of the CDR3 is TGTGCCATCAGTGAGGGACTAGCGAACACCGGGGAGCTGTTTTTT.

This chain joins TRBV30 and TRBJ2-7, with no clear D. V was shortened by 0 bases and J by 3 bases, with 6 bases between the two germline ends. The CDR3 is 12 amino acids. Germline-derived CDR1 and CDR2 are GTSNPN and SVGIG (reference sequence). The CDR3 protein is CAWSVHGYEQYF. The CDR3 DNA follows: TGTGCCTGGAGTGTACATGGCTACGAGCAGTACTTC.

V usage is TRBV28 and J usage is TRBJ1-5, with a weak D call TRBD1 (5 bases). The CDR3 length is 15 residues. CDR1 MDHEN and CDR2 SYDVKM come from the germline V gene. The ends were cut back, 6 bases at V and 4 bases at J, with 16 bases in the middle. Here the CDR3 reads CASSHRDSRNQPQHF. The DNA for the CDR3 is TGTGCCAGCAGCCACCGTGACAGTAGGAATCAGCCCCAGCATTTT.

The rearrangement uses TRBV11-2 and TRBJ2-7; possible D gene TRBD1, 6 bases. From germline, CDR1 is SGHAT and CDR2 FQNNGV. The V gene lost 6 bases and the J gene lost 3 bases, with 15 bases spanning the gap. The CDR3 extends over 14 amino acids. DNA for the CDR3: TGTGCCAGCAGATCCCCGGCCAGGGGCTACGAGCAGTACTTC. Translated: CASRSPARGYEQYF.

The J gene is TRBJ2-2, the V gene TRBV28; TRBD1 matches at 7 bases. The CDR3 covers 15 residues. The V segment lost 6 bases and the J segment 7 bases; nucleotides outside the gene matches: 11. The germline V gene has CDR1 MDHEN and CDR2 SYDVKM. The CDR3, as DNA: TGTGCCAGCAGGTCTAGGGGGCCCCAACTCGGGGAGCTGTTTTTT. Protein sequence: CASRSRGPQLGELFF. Drawing the rest from reference TRBV28 and TRBJ2-2, the complete variable domain is DVKVTQSSRYLVKRTGEKVFLECVQDMDHENMFWYRQDPGLGLRLIYFSYDVKMKEKGDIPEGYSVSREKKERFSLILESASTNQTSMYLCASRSRGPQLGELFFGEGSRLTVL.

This clone was picked up a small number of times. The V and J genes are TRBV6-6 and TRBJ1-6; D is unresolved. This CDR3 comprises 16 residues. Trimming shortened V by 0 bases and J by 9 bases, and 15 bases separated the two germline ends. Germline V gene data show CDR1 as MNHNY and CDR2 as SVGAGI (reference sequence). In DNA form, the CDR3 reads TGTGCCAGCAGTTACTCGAGGCCGGGCGTTGGTTCACCCCTCCACTTT. The encoded protein is CASSYSRPGVGSPLHF.

In its sample, this clone is medium-sized (0.01 to 0.1%). The chain has TRBV6-1 and TRBJ2-5; D might be TRBD1 or TRBD2, each matching 5 bases. V was shortened by 0 bases and J by 5 bases, with 13 bases between the two germline ends. The CDR3 totals 15 residues. The V gene's germline CDR1 is MNHNS and CDR2 SASEGT. CDR3 DNA sequence: TGTGCCAGCAGTGAAGCGTGGGGTTGGGGGGAGACCCAGTACTTC. This encodes CASSEAWGWGETQYF.

This clone was found many times. The rearrangement links TRBV7-8 to TRBJ2-4, with no clear D. V lost 0 bases and J lost 7, with 10 bases in between. The CDR3 totals 14 residues. Germline V CDR1 and CDR2: SGHVS, FQNEAQ. CDR3 DNA: TGTGCCAGCAGCTTAGCTGACTTTCCGAACATTCAGTACTTC. It specifies CASSLADFPNIQYF.

Judged by abundance, this clone is medium-sized (0.01 to 0.1%). This rearrangement joins TRBV5-1 to TRBJ2-1; D ambiguous. The CDR3 extends over 13 amino acids. Germline CDR1 and CDR2: SGHRS and YFSETQ. V lost 5 bases to trimming and J lost 5 bases, with 11 bases between them. In nucleotides, the CDR3 is TGCGCCAGCAGGAGTTTAACGAACAATGAGCAGTTCTTC. It encodes CASRSLTNNEQFF.

The chain links TRBV20-1 to TRBJ1-2; possibly TRBD1 for D (6 bases). Deletions cut 1 base from V and 7 bases from J, with 19 bases between. The CDR3 has 15 amino acids. In germline, CDR1 is DFQATT, CDR2 SNEGSKA (reference sequence). The CDR3 DNA reads TGCAGTGCTAGAGCGACTGGACAGTTGTTTGGTGGCTACACCTTC. Translating it yields CSARATGQLFGGYTF.

This chain connects TRBV12-3 or TRBV12-4 to TRBJ2-7; D possibly uses TRBD1 or TRBD2 (5 bases each). Trimming took off 5 bases at V and 6 bases at J, with 14 bases between the two ends. The CDR3 has 13 residues. In DNA form, the CDR3 reads TGTGCCAGCAGTGCTACAGAGGGGATCGAGCAGTACTTC. Its protein product is CASSATEGIEQYF.

The rearrangement links TRBV20-1 to TRBJ1-1; D is unresolved. The CDR3 runs 10 residues. Germline CDR1 and CDR2: DFQATT and SNEGSKA (reference sequence). Trimming took 4 bases from V and 10 from J, leaving 10 bases between them. Here the CDR3 reads CSAKADVAFF. For the CDR3, the DNA is TGCAGTGCTAAGGCCGACGTAGCTTTCTTT.

This clone is medium-sized (0.01 to 0.1%) by share. V and J are TRBV20-1 and TRBJ2-5; 10 bases match TRBD2. Trimming at V came to 1 base and at J to 4 bases, leaving 3 bases not matched to a gene. The CDR3 runs 14 residues. Looked up from germline, CDR1 is DFQATT and CDR2 is SNEGSKA (reference sequence). The CDR3 region is CSARGLAGGETQYF. The CDR3 nucleotides read TGCAGTGCTAGAGGACTAGCGGGTGGAGAGACCCAGTACTTC.

This rearrangement joins TRBV2 to TRBJ2-1; tentatively, D is TRBD2 (6 bases). Germline V gives CDR1 SNHLY, CDR2 FYNNEI. The CDR3 is 13 amino acids. The V end lost 6 bases, the J end lost 10 bases, and 16 bases lay between the germline ends. The CDR3 bases are TGTGCCAGCAGCGAGACTCGGAGGGGCGAGCAGTTCTTC. Its protein is CASSETRRGEQFF.

This clone was picked up a small number of times. V is TRBV7-9 and J is TRBJ2-1; no clear D. V lost 1 base, J lost 10 bases, and 8 bases lay in between. CDR3 length: 12 amino acids. Germline V CDR1 and CDR2: SEHNR, FQNEAQ (reference sequence). CDR3 sequence reads: CASSLVSWEQFF. For the CDR3, the DNA is TGTGCCAGCAGCTTAGTCTCATGGGAGCAGTTCTTC.

The chain is built from TRBV6-4 and TRBJ2-1; 12 nucleotides agree with TRBD2. The germline V gene has CDR1 MRHNA and CDR2 SNTAGT. This CDR3 is 15 amino acids long. With V trimmed by 4 bases and J by 8 bases, 6 bases remained unmatched. CDR3 DNA sequence: TGTGCCAGCAGTGCCCTAGCGGGAGGGCAAGATGAGCAGTTCTTC. Protein: CASSALAGGQDEQFF.

V is TRBV11-3 and J is TRBJ2-2; possibly TRBD2 for D (5 bases). The CDR3 is 14 amino acids. Trimming pared 3 bases from V and 6 bases from J, leaving 11 bases between. CDR1 and CDR2 (germline): SGHNT, YENEEA. CDR3 nucleotides: TGTGCCAGCAGCTTCAGTCGAGGGTCCGGGGAGCTGTTTTTT. Its protein is CASSFSRGSGELFF.

The chain carries TRBV6-1 and TRBJ2-7; D possibly corresponds to TRBD2 (6 bases). This CDR3 has 15 residues. The V end lost 6 bases, the J end lost 4 bases, and 19 bases lay between the germline ends. Germline V gene sequence: CDR1 MNHNS, CDR2 SASEGT. The CDR3 protein is CASSPPTGRGYEQYF. CDR3 in DNA: TGTGCCAGCAGCCCCCCCACCGGGAGAGGGTACGAGCAGTACTTC.